Described below is a single T cell receptor (beta chain) sequence and its context. The antigen it binds to is not known. No clone much larger than this one lies a single base away; base qualities are absent. The record originates from a study of primary melanoma T cells and metastatic recurrence (dated by TCRdb to the early 2020s). In terms of the full investigation: The cohort was made up of around 210 primary melanomas of stage T2 to T4, with thickness greater than 1 mm. The study examined whether T-cell fraction and T-cell repertoire clonality in primary melanoma tumors predicted patient outcome. The T-cell fraction measured by TCR beta sequencing was compared against progression-free survival as the clinical outcome. Histopathological grading of tumor-infiltrating lymphocytes was compared with the T-cell fraction derived from sequencing. Results the study describes overall, beyond this receptor: The authors presented an effective T-cell-mediated antitumor response in primary melanoma only as a suggestion and not as a demonstrated mechanism. Progression-free survival was reportedly predicted by the tumor T-cell fraction independently of thickness, ulceration, mitotic rate and age. Compared with adding any other histopathological variable to tumor thickness, adding T-cell fraction reportedly produced a bigger improvement in progression-free survival prediction. Protection appeared to be conferred by a T-cell fraction above 20% regardless of ulceration status, mitotic rate or nodal disease.

Each patient's primary melanoma had been surgically resected and was viewed as potentially curable, though still at risk of metastatic recurrence. The method was the immunoSEQ multiplex PCR assay. High-throughput sequencing of the T-cell receptor beta chain was performed on primary melanoma tumor tissue. On the study's bioinformatics: Repertoire analyses included TCRB CDR3 sharing between samples and the distribution of insertions and deletions. A gradient-boosted model ranked how well the T-cell fraction predicted outcome compared with histopathological variables. The source is immuneACCESS, and TCRdb retained only in-frame sequences with V and J called. Part of the clones is not carried over; for the studies checked, unresolved V genes explain less than half of this, and the remainder is unexplained. Clonal size and the V and J genes are those of that table, whereas D and trimming came from the DNA. Present in this sample are 200 or so clones, 80% to 85% of which were seen just once. The ten largest clones capture roughly 10% of the sample.

Sequencing was carried out using melanoma tumor tissue. This TCR was sampled from a human donor with melanoma.

This receptor has the CDR3 CASSLGRTSGRGQETQYF. Read as DNA, the sequence is TGTGCCAGCAGCTTAGGACGGACTAGCGGGAGGGGTCAAGAGACCCAGTACTTC. The chain joins TRBV7-6 to TRBJ2-5; TRBD2 lines up with 15 middle nucleotides. Germline trimming amounts to 1 base on V and 2 bases on J, with 5 as the count of junction bases outside the gene matches. Inclusive of the bounding cysteine and phenylalanine, the CDR3 is 18 residues long. The DNA shown is the 54-base CDR3, in frame from base 1. Sequences SGHVS (CDR1) and FNYEAQ (CDR2) are obtained from the germline V gene.